The present entry profiles one TCR beta chain with its context. As yet, its antigen is unknown. This entry belongs to a study of cytomegalovirus exposure and HLA in healthy donors. Study as a whole: Sequencing of about 179 million T cells in an earlier analysis found 100 million to 140 million unique TCR beta sequences. Notes on the study in general: About 180 TCR beta chains were listed as cytomegalovirus-associated. An assumption of roughly uniform sequencing depth across donors underlay the presence/absence analyses.

CDR1 is MNHEY and CDR2 is SVGAGI in the germline V gene. The CDR3 covers 15 residues. The J segment lost 5 bases and the V segment lost 4 bases, leaving 5 bases of the junction unmatched. Primers included in the PCR were 60 Vbeta and 13 Jbeta primers. Libraries were prepared by immunoSEQ multiplex PCR; TCRdb keeps only in-frame clonotypes and omits some of them. The table includes 210,000 or so clones, over 60% detected once. The V and J genes are TRBV6-5 and TRBJ2-7; 13 nucleotides line up with TRBD2. Sequenced material: PBMCs. This receptor was obtained from a man aged 18 to 29 in good health and CMV-seronegative. CDR3 bases: TGTGCCAGCAGTTCGGGACTAGCGGGACAGGACGAGCAGTACTTC. This codes for CASSSGLAGQDEQYF.